This T cell receptor beta chain was found in a study of blood T cell repertoires in COVID-19. Across the study: Samples taken during acute and convalescent COVID-19 were collected in the United States, Italy and Spain.

Authors' analysis steps: Reference gene primers were amplified, and this amplification served to estimate nucleated cell counts. Method: immunoSEQ multiplex PCR; TCRdb's copy keeps in-frame clones and lacks some. The D gene and trimming were derived from the DNA, and the V and J assignments and clone size from that table. The repertoire includes about 100,000 clones, 80% of them detected once, and over 30% sits in the top ten. This TCR derives from a man between 65 and 79 years old with active or convalescent COVID-19. Sequenced input: peripheral blood.

The CDR3 coding sequence is TGTGCCAGCAGCGTAGTATCTAGCGGGGGAGCAGATACGCAGTATTTT. Translating gives CASSVVSSGGADTQYF. This chain connects TRBV9 to TRBJ2-3; the match to TRBD2 covers 10 bases. Per germline, CDR1 SGDLS and CDR2 YYNGEE. Germline trimming cut 0 bases from V and 4 bases from J; bases unmatched to any gene: 5. The CDR3 length is 16 residues.